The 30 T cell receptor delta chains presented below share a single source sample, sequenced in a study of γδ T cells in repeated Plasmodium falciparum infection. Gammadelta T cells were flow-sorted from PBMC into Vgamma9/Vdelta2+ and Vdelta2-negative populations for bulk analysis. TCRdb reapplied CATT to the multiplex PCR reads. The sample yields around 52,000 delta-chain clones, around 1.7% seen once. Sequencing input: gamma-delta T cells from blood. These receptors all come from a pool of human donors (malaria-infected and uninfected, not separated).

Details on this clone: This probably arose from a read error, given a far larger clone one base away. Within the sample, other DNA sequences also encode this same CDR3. CDR3 amino acids: CACDIGGYVDKLIF. For the CDR3, the DNA is TGTGCCTGTGACATCGGGGGGTATGTCGATAAACTCATCTTT. This chain connects TRDV2 to TRDJ1; perhaps TRDD3 as D (5 bases). V was cut by 2 bases and J by 4 bases, with 13 bases left in between. This CDR3 comprises 14 residues. Germline V CDR1 and CDR2: GEAIGNYY, EKD.

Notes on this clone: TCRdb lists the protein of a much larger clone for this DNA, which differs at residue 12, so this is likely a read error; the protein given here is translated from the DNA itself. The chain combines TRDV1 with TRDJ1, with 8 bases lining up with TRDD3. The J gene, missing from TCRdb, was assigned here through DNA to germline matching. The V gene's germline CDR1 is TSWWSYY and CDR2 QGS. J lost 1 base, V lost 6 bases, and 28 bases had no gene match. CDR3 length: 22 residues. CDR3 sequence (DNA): TGTGCTCTTGGTGTAAACCCGCCTTCCGACGACCACTGTGGGATACGCACCGATAAACTCATCTTT. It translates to CALGVNPPSDDHCGIRTDKLIF.

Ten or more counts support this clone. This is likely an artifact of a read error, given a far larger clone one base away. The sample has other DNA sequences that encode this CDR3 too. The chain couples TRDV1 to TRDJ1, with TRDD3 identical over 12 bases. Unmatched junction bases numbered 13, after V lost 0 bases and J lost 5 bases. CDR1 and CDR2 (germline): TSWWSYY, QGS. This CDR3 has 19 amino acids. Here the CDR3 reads CALGELPYWGILMTDKLIF. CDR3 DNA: TGTGCTCTTGGGGAACTTCCCTACTGGGGGATACTCATGACAGATAAACTCATCTTT.

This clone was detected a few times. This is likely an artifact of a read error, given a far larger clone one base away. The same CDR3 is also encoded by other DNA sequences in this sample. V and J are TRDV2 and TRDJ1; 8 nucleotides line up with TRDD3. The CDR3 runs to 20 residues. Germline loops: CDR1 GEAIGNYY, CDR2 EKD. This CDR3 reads CACDTAFPPATGGYTDKLIF. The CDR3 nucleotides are TGTGCCTGTGACACGGCCTTCCCACCGGCTACTGGGGGGTACACCGATAAACTCATTTTT.

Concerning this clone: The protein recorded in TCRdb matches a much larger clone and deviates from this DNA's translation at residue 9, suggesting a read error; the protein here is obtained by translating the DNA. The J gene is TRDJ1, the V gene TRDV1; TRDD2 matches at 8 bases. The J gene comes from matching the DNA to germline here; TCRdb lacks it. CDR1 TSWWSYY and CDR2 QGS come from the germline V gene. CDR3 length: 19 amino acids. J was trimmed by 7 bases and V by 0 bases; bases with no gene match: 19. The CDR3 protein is CALGELLPTDTWEASKLIF. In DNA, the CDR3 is TGTGCTCTTGGGGAACTGCTTCCTACAGATACGTGGGAGGCCTCTAAACTCATCTTT.

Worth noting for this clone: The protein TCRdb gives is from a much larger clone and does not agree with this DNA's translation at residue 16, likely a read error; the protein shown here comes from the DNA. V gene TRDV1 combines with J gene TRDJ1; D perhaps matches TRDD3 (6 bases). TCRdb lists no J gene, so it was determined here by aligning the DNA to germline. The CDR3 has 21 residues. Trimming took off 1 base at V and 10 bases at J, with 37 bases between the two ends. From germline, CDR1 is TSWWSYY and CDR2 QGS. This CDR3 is CALGERERLHSNGGEPPGLIF. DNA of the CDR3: TGTGCTCTTGGGGAACGAGAGCGCCTACATTCGAACGGGGGGGAACCGCCCGGACTCATCTTT.

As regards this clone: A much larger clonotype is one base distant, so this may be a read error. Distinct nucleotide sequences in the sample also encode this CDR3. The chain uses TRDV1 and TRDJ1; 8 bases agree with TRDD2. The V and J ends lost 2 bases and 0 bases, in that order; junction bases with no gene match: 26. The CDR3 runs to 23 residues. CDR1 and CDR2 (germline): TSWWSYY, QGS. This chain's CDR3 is CALGEFLRPSYRVGLLYTDKLIF. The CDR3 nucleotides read TGTGCTCTTGGGGAATTCCTGCGGCCTTCCTATCGTGTCGGGTTACTCTACACCGATAAACTCATCTTT.

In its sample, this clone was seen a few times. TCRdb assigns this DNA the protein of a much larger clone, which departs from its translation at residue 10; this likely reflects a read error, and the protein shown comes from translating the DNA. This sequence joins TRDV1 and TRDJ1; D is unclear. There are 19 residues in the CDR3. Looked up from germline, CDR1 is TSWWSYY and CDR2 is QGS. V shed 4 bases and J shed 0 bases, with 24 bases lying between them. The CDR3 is CALGGLFYGPSSYTDKLIF. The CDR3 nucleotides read TGTGCTCTTGGGGGGCTGTTTTACGGTCCGTCGTCGTACACCGATAAACTCATCTTT.

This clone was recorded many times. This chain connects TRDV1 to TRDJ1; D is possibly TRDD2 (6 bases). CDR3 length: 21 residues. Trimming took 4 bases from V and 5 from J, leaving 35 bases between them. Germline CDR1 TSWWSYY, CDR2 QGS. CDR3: CALGVLLPVDPWWGPRDKLIF. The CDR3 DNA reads TGTGCTCTTGGGGTCCTCCTACCTGTAGACCCTTGGTGGGGTCCCCGGGATAAACTCATCTTT.

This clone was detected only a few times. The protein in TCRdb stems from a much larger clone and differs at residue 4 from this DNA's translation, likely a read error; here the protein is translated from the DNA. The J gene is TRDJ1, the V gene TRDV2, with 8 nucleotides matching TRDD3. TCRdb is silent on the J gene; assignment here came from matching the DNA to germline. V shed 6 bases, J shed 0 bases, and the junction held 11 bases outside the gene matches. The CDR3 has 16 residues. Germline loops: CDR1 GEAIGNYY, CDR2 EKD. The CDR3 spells CACNDLGEFYTDKLIF. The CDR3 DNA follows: TGTGCCTGTAACGATCTGGGGGAGTTCTACACCGATAAACTCATCTTT.

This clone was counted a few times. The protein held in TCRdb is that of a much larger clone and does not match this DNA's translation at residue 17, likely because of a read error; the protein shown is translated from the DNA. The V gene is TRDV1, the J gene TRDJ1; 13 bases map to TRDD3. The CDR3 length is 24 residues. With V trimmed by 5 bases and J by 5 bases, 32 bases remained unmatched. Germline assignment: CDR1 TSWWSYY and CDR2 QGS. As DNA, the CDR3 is TGTGCTCTTGGGCCTACGACCTTCGGTCGTACTGGGGGATACGCGTCTTCGGGTGGGGATAAACTCATCTTT. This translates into CALGPTTFGRTGGYASSGGDKLIF.

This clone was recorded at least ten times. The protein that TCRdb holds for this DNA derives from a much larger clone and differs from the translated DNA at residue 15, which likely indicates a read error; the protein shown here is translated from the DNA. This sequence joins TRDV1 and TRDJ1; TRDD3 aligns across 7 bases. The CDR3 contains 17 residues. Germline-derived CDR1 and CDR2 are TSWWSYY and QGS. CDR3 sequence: CALGEELGLRATDKPIF. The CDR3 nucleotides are TGTGCTCTTGGGGAAGAACTGGGGCTTAGGGCCACCGATAAACCCATCTTT.

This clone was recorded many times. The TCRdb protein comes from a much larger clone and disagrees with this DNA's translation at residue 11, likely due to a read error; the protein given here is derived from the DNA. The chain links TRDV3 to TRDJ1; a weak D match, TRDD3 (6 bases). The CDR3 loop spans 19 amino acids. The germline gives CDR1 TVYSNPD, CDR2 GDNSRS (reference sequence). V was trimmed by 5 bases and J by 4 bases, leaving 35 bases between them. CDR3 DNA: TGTGCCGCCACTGGGCTCCCTCCCCAGATATGGTCACGGAACGATAAACTCATCTTT. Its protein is CAATGLPPQIWSRNDKLIF.

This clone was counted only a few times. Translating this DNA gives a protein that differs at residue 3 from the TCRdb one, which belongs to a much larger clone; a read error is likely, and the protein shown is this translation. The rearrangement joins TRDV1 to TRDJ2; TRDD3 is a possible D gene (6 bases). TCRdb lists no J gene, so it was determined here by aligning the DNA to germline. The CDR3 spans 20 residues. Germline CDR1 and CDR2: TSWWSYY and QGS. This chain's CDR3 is CAPGEPLLSGIYDETAQLFF. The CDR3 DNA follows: TGTGCTCCTGGGGAACCTCTCCTAAGTGGGATTTACGATGAGACAGCACAACTCTTCTTT.

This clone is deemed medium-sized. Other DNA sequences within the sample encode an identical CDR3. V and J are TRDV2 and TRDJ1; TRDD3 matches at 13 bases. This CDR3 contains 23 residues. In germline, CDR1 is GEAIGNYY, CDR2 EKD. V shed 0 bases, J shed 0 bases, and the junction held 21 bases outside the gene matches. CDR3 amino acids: CACDTEFSKLGDTRQTYTDKLIF. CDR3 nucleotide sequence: TGTGCCTGTGACACCGAGTTCTCCAAACTGGGGGATACGCGCCAAACGTACACCGATAAACTCATCTTT.

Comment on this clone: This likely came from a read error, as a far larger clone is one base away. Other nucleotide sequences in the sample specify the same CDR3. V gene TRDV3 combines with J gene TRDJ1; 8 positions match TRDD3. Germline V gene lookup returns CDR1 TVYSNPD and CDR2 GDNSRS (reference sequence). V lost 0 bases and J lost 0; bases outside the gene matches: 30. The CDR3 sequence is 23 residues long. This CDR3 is CAFRGVRSGLQGGGLLYTDKLIF. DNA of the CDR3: TGTGCCTTTAGAGGGGTTAGGTCGGGCTTACAGGGTGGGGGATTACTGTACACCGATAAACTCATCTTT.

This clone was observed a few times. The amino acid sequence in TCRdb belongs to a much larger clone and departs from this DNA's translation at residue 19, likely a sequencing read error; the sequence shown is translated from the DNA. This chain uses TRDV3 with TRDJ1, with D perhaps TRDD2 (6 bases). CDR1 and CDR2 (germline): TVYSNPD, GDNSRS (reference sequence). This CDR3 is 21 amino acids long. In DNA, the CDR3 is TGTGCCTTTGTGGGACCTTCCCCAATCCTCGAATCACCCGGAGCCACCGATAAACACATCTTT. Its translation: CAFVGPSPILESPGATDKHIF.

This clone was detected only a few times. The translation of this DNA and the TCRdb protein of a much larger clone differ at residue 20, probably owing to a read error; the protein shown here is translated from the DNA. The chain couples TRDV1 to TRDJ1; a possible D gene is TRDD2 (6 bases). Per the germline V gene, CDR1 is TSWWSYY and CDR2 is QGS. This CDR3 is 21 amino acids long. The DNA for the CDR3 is TGTGCTCTTGGGGCCCCGGGGAACCTTCCGTATATGGGAGTGTACACCGATAAACTCACCTTT. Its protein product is CALGAPGNLPYMGVYTDKLTF.

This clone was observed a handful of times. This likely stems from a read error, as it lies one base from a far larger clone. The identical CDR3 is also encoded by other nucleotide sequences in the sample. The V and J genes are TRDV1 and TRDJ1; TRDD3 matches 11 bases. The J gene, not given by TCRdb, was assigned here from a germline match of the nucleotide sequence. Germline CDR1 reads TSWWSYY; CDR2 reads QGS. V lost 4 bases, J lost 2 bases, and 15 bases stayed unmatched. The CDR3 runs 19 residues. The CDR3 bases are TGTGCTCTTGGGGGCAAACTTGGGGGATACGATATGTATACCGATAAACTCATCTTT. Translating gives CALGGKLGGYDMYTDKLIF.

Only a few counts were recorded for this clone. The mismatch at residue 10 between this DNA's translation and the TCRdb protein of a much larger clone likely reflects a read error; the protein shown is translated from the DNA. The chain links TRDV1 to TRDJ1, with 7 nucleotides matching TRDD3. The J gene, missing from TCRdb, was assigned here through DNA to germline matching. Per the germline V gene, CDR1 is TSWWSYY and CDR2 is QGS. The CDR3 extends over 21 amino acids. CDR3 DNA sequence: TGTGCTCTTGGGGACCCAGAGCTTTCCCACCCTACTGGGGAAGAGACCGGTAAACTCATCTTT. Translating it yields CALGDPELSHPTGEETGKLIF.

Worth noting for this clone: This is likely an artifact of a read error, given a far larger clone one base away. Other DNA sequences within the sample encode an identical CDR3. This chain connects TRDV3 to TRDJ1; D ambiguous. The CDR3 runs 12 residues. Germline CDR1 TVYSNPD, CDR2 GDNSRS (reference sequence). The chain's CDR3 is CALRLYTDKLIF. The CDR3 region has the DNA TGTGCCTTGAGACTCTACACCGATAAACTCATCTTC.

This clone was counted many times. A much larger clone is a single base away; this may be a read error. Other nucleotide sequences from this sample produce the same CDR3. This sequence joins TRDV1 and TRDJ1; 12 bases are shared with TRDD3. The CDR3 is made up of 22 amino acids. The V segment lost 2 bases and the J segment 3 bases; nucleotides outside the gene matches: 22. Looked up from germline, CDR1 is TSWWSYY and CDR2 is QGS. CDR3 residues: CALGETFGPYEEAGGYADKLIF. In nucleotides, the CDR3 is TGTGCTCTTGGGGAAACCTTTGGTCCCTACGAAGAGGCTGGGGGATACGCCGATAAACTCATCTTT.

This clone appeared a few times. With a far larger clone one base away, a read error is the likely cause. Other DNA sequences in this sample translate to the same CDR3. The CDR3 DNA sequence: TGTGCCCTTGGGGAACGGAAGTACTGGGGGACTCACACCGATAAACTCATCTTT. Translated: CALGERKYWGTHTDKLIF. V usage is TRDV1 and J usage is TRDJ1; 9 bases match TRDD3. No J gene was available from TCRdb, and it was assigned here by a germline match of the DNA. Germline CDR1 and CDR2: TSWWSYY and QGS. The CDR3 contains 18 residues.

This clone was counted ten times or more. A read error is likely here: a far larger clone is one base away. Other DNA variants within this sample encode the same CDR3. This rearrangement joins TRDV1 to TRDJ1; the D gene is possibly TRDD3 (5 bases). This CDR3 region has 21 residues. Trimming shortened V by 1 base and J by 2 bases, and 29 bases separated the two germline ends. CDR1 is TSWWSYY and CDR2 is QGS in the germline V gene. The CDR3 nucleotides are TGTGCTCTTGGGGAACGTCCCCAGAAGCGGGATTATGCCCTTTCGACCGATAAACTCATCTTT. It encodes CALGERPQKRDYALSTDKLIF.

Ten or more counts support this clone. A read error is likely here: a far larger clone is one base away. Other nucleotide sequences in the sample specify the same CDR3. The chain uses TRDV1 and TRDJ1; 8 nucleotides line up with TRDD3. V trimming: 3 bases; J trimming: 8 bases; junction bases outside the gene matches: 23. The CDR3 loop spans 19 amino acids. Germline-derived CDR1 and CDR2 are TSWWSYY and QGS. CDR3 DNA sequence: TGTGCTCTTGGGGAGGCGTCGAGTCCCAACTACTGGGGGGGCTACAAACTCATCTTT. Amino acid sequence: CALGEASSPNYWGGYKLIF.

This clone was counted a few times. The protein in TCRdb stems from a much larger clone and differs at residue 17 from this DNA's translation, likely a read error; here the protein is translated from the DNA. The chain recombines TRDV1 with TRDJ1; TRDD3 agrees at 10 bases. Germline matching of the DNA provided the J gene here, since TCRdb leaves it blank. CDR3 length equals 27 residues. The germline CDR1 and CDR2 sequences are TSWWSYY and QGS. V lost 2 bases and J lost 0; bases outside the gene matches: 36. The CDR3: CALGEIWGASYPQYWGMHRCDTDKLIF. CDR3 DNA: TGTGCTCTTGGGGAAATTTGGGGTGCGTCCTACCCCCAGTACTGGGGGATGCATCGTTGTGACACCGATAAACTCATCTTT.

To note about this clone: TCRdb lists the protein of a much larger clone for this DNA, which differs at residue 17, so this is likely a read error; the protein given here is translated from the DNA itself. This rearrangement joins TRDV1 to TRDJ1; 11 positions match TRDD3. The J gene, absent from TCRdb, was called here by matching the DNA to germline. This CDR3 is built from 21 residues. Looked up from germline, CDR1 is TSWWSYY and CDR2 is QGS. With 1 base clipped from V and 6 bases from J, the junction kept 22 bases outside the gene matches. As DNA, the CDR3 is TGTGCTCTTGGGGAACGGACCATCGATGGGGGATACGGTTCTTATACCAATAAACTCATCTTT. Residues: CALGERTIDGGYGSYTNKLIF.

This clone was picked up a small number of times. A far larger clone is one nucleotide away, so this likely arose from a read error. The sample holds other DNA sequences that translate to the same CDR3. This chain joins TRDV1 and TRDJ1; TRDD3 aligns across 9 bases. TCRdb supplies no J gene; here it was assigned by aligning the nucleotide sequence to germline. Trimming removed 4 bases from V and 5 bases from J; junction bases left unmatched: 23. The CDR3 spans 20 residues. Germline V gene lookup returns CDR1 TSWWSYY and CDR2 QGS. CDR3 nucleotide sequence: TGTGCTCTTGGGGGGCACTACTGGGGGACGAGGAGGGAAGTTGGTGATAAACTCATCTTT. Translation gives CALGGHYWGTRREVGDKLIF.

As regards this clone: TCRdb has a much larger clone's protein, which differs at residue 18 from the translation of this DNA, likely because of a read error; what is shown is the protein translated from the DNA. CDR3 loop: CALGPGPLLPPYWGTQSGKLIF. DNA of the CDR3: TGTGCTCTTGGGCCTGGTCCACTCCTTCCTCCGTACTGGGGGACCCAGTCCGGTAAACTCATCTTT. J is TRDJ1 and V is TRDV1, with 9 bases fitting TRDD3. The J gene was not available in TCRdb and was assigned here by matching the DNA to germline segments. CDR1 and CDR2 (germline): TSWWSYY, QGS. V was clipped by 5 bases and J by 7 bases; unmatched bases: 32. The CDR3 extends over 22 amino acids.

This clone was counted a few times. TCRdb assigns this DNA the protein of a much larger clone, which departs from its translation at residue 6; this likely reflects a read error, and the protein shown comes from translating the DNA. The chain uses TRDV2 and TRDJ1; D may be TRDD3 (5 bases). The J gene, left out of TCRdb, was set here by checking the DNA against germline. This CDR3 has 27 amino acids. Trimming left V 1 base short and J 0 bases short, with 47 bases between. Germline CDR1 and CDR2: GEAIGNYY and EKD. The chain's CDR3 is CACDTPLLRMGSQEDPKPTLYTDKLIF. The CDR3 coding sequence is TGTGCCTGTGACACACCTCTCCTGAGAATGGGATCACAGGAGGACCCAAAACCGACTCTCTACACCGATAAACTCATCTTT.